Given below is one TCR beta chain in context. What it binds is not known. This specimen comes from a study of regulatory T cells in long-lasting Graves disease. Background on the study: In persistent Graves' disease, antithyroid drugs had been taken for over 5 years and TSH receptor antibodies stayed positive. Overall study results and limits: TRBV28, TRBJ1-2 and TRBJ2-5 were favored in persistent disease.

The CDR3 consists of 17 residues. Trimming removed 2 bases at V and 3 bases at J, with 16 bases between. CDR1 and CDR2 (germline): MNHEY, SVGAGI. For TCR beta, libraries came from iRepertoire HTBI primers and Arm-PCR of CDR3 regions. MiXCR, run by TCRdb on the multiplex PCR reads, gives a single entry per CDR3 protein. The table lists 400,000 to 500,000 distinct CDR3 sequences, roughly 22% of them singletons. Time point defined: persistent/refractory GD, antithyroid drugs over 5 years with positive TRAb. The authors made the TCR library using RNA they extracted from PBMCs. The chain joins TRBV6-5 to TRBJ2-2, with D maybe TRBD2 (6 bases). The sequencing used peripheral blood mononuclear cells (PBMCs), collected when the disease was refractory, from a patient treated with antithyroid drugs. The TCR was taken from a female donor with Graves disease. The CDR3 nucleotides read TGTGCCAGCAGTTACCCCCCACTAGCTGATGACACCGGGGAGCTGTTTTTT. Residues: CASSYPPLADDTGELFF.